These 24 T cell receptor beta chains share one sample of origin, sequenced in a study of regulatory T cells in long-lasting Graves disease. iRepertoire HTBI primers and Arm-PCR of CDR3 regions built TCR beta libraries. One entry per CDR3 protein results from TCRdb running MiXCR on the multiplex PCR reads. The repertoire has under 500,000 distinct CDR3 sequences, around 20% of them found once; the top ten carry 7% to 10%. Time point here: persistent/refractory GD, antithyroid drugs over 5 years with positive TRAb. Extracted PBMC RNA gave rise to the TCR library. Sequencing was performed on peripheral blood mononuclear cells (PBMCs), taken when the disease was refractory, from a patient treated with antithyroid drugs. These receptors were collected from a female donor with Graves disease.

This clonotype was picked up many times. The rearrangement joins TRBV3-1 to TRBJ2-7, with D perhaps TRBD1 (6 bases). Germline V gene sequence: CDR1 LGHDT, CDR2 YNNKEL (reference sequence). This CDR3 spans 14 amino acids. Trimming left V 4 bases short and J 5 bases short, with 15 bases between. The CDR3 protein is CASSPSVRGHEQYF. Here the CDR3 DNA reads TGTGCCAGCAGCCCTTCAGTCAGGGGCCACGAGCAGTACTTC.

The V gene is TRBV6-1, the J gene TRBJ2-7, with D perhaps TRBD1 or TRBD2 (5 bases each). The CDR3 contains 13 residues. Trimming left V 9 bases short and J 4 bases short, with 16 bases between. CDR1 is MNHNS and CDR2 is SASEGT in the germline V gene. The CDR3 loop reads CASGRGEFYEQYF. The CDR3 nucleotides are TGTGCCAGTGGTAGGGGAGAATTTTACGAGCAGTACTTC.

This clonotype was observed many times. The gene calls are TRBV2 and TRBJ2-7; 7 bases align to TRBD2. This CDR3 region has 13 residues. V shed 7 bases, J shed 0 bases, and the junction held 3 bases outside the gene matches. CDR1 SNHLY and CDR2 FYNNEI come from the germline V gene. The CDR3 coding sequence is TGTGCCAGCACGAGGGAGGGCTCCTACGAGCAGTACTTC. This codes for CASTREGSYEQYF.

This clonotype was counted between two and nine times. The J gene is TRBJ1-6, the V gene TRBV6-1; tentative D call: TRBD1 (6 bases). V was pared by 6 bases and J by 3 bases, with 12 bases between. The CDR3 spans 15 residues. CDR1 is MNHNS and CDR2 is SASEGT in the germline V gene. In nucleotides, the CDR3 is TGTGCCAGCAGCCCCGGGACAATCTATAATTCACCCCTCCACTTT. Translated, it gives CASSPGTIYNSPLHF.

A remark on this clonotype: A much larger clone lies a single base off, so this may be a read error. The chain couples TRBV27 to TRBJ2-7; D possibly corresponds to TRBD1 (5 bases). Germline CDR1 reads MNHEY; CDR2 reads SMNVEV (reference sequence). The CDR3 consists of 16 residues. CDR3 region: CASSLLGADTSYGQYF. The CDR3 bases are TGTGCCAGCAGTTTACTAGGGGCAGATACTTCCTACGGGCAGTACTTC.

In this sample, this clonotype turned up a few times. The rearrangement uses TRBV28 and TRBJ1-5; D is ambiguous. CDR1 is MDHEN and CDR2 is SYDVKM in the germline V gene. CDR3 length: 14 residues. V was trimmed by 2 bases and J by 6 bases, leaving 11 bases between them. CDR3 DNA sequence: TGTGCCAGCAGTTTAGTGAAGGGAAGTCAGCCCCAGCATTTT. Its protein is CASSLVKGSQPQHF. The full variable domain, completed using reference TRBV28 and TRBJ1-5, is DVKVTQSSRYLVKRTGEKVFLECVQDMDHENMFWYRQDPGLGLRLIYFSYDVKMKEKGDIPEGYSVSREKKERFSLILESASTNQTSMYLCASSLVKGSQPQHFGDGTRLSIL.

This clonotype has at least ten counts. The chain is built from TRBV30 and TRBJ2-2; 8 bases agree with TRBD1. The germline V gene encodes CDR1 GTSNPN and CDR2 SVGIG (reference sequence). Trimming cost V 2 bases and J 7 bases; bases outside gene matches: 3. This CDR3 contains 13 residues. The DNA of the CDR3 is TGTGCCTGGAGTCCAGGGGGCAGCGGGGAGCTGTTTTTT. Translation gives CAWSPGGSGELFF.

This clonotype was seen repeatedly, ten times or more. The rearrangement joins TRBV7-2 to TRBJ2-7; 7 bases fit TRBD1. J was trimmed by 3 bases and V by 5 bases; bases with no gene match: 4. This CDR3 comprises 13 residues. The germline V gene encodes CDR1 SGHTA and CDR2 FQGNSA. In DNA, the CDR3 is TGTGCCAGCAGCGTGGGACAGATCTACGAGCAGTACTTC. Its translation is CASSVGQIYEQYF.

This rearrangement joins TRBV12-5 to TRBJ2-2, with D possibly TRBD1 on 6 matching bases. The CDR3 has 16 residues. Germline CDR1 and CDR2: LGHNT and FRNRAP. Trimming removed 3 bases from V and 1 base from J, with 12 bases in between. The CDR3, as DNA: TGTGCTAGTGGTTTTCCCCGGACAGAGAACACCGGGGAGCTGTTTTTT. This gives the protein CASGFPRTENTGELFF.

This clonotype was observed a handful of times. V usage is TRBV12-3 or TRBV12-4 and J usage is TRBJ1-1; 7 bases match TRBD1. The CDR3 runs to 15 residues. V lost 7 bases, J lost 3 bases, and 11 bases stayed unmatched. The CDR3 DNA is TGTGCCAGCAACCTAATAGGGGGCTCGGACACTGAAGCTTTCTTT. Translated: CASNLIGGSDTEAFF.

This clonotype was counted many times. The rearrangement joins TRBV28 to TRBJ1-1; D is unclear. This CDR3 is 13 amino acids long. The germline V gene encodes CDR1 MDHEN and CDR2 SYDVKM. V was cut by 5 bases and J by 0 bases, with 7 bases left in between. CDR3 in DNA: TGTGCCAGCAGTCCCGTCCTGAACACTGAAGCTTTCTTT. Residues: CASSPVLNTEAFF.

Only one count was recorded for this clonotype. Just one base apart from a much larger clone, this may be a read error. The rearrangement uses TRBV10-3 and TRBJ1-6; TRBD1 agrees at 8 bases. V lost 10 bases, J lost 0 bases, and 5 bases stayed unmatched. CDR1 ENHRY and CDR2 SYGVKD come from the germline V gene. The CDR3 extends over 15 amino acids. The CDR3 is CATRTGSSYNSPLHF. CDR3 in DNA: TGTGCCACCCGGACAGGGAGCTCCTATAATTCACCCCTCCACTTT.

Points on this clonotype: A single base separates this from a much larger clone, so it may be a read error. V gene TRBV7-2 combines with J gene TRBJ2-7; D is unclear. V was trimmed by 1 base and J by 5 bases, leaving 15 bases between them. The CDR3 length is 15 residues. CDR1 and CDR2 from the germline V gene are SGHTA and FQGNSA. The CDR3 spells CASSLVSTATHEQYF. CDR3 DNA: TGTGCCAGCAGCTTAGTCTCAACAGCCACCCACGAGCAGTACTTC. The full variable domain, with the rest looked up from reference TRBV7-2 and TRBJ2-7, is GAGVSQSPSNKVTEKGKDVELRCDPISGHTALYWYRQSLGQGLEFLIYFQGNSAPDKSGLPSDRFSAERTGGSVSTLTIQRTQQEDSAVYLCASSLVSTATHEQYFGPGTRLTVT.

This clonotype was seen a handful of times. The chain is built from TRBV7-6 and TRBJ1-5; 7 bases align to TRBD1. Per the germline V gene, CDR1 is SGHVS and CDR2 is FNYEAQ. Trimming took 5 bases from V and 1 from J; bases not matched to a gene: 14. There are 18 residues in the CDR3. In DNA form, the CDR3 reads TGTGCCAGCAGCCCGGGAGGGGGCGGCATTCTGAGCAATCAGCCCCAGCATTTT. It yields the protein CASSPGGGGILSNQPQHF.

This clonotype was seen many times. The rearrangement links TRBV28 to TRBJ1-5, with TRBD1 as a possible D gene (5 bases). The V end lost 6 bases, the J end lost 6 bases, and 18 bases lay between the germline ends. The germline V gene encodes CDR1 MDHEN and CDR2 SYDVKM. This CDR3 region has 15 residues. The CDR3 protein is CASSPLEGMGQPQHF. The CDR3 DNA is TGTGCCAGCAGCCCTCTGGAGGGGATGGGTCAGCCCCAGCATTTT.

The sample holds many counts of this clonotype. The chain links TRBV28 to TRBJ1-1; the D is unclear. The ends were cut back, 4 bases at V and 0 bases at J, with 9 bases in the middle. The CDR3 covers 14 residues. Germline-derived CDR1 and CDR2 are MDHEN and SYDVKM. CDR3 residues: CASSYRRMNTEAFF. The CDR3 nucleotides read TGTGCCAGCAGTTATCGACGGATGAACACTGAAGCTTTCTTT.

This clonotype was seen repeatedly, ten times or more. This rearrangement joins TRBV20-1 to TRBJ2-2, with D unresolved. V was pared by 5 bases and J by 6 bases, with 31 bases between. Germline CDR1 reads DFQATT; CDR2 reads SNEGSKA (reference sequence). CDR3 size: 19 residues. CDR3 nucleotides: TGCAGTGCTCATACCACGGAAACCCTAGGGCCGAAGTACGCCGGGGAGCTGTTTTTT. It encodes CSAHTTETLGPKYAGELFF.

This clonotype was seen more than once but under ten times. The V call is TRBV25-1, the J call TRBJ2-5; 9 bases are shared with TRBD1. After removal of 2 bases from V and 2 bases from J, the junction contained 6 bases not matched to a gene. The CDR3 sequence is 16 residues long. CDR1 is MGHDK and CDR2 is SYGVNS in the germline V gene. In DNA form, the CDR3 reads TGTGCCAGCAGTGAAATAGGGACAGGGAGGCAAGAGACCCAGTACTTC. It translates to CASSEIGTGRQETQYF.

The chain uses TRBV7-2 and TRBJ2-3; unclear D gene. The CDR3 length is 17 residues. In germline, CDR1 is SGHTA, CDR2 FQGNSA. Trimming removed 0 bases at V and 3 bases at J, with 16 bases between. CDR3 loop: CASSLANTPSTTDTQYF. CDR3 bases: TGTGCCAGCAGCTTAGCGAATACCCCAAGTACGACAGATACGCAGTATTTT.

Regarding this clonotype: Germline is not matched at one junction end, which may reflect a read error. This chain connects TRBV9 to TRBJ2-2; possible D gene TRBD2, 5 bases. The CDR3 runs to 16 residues. Germline-derived CDR1 and CDR2 are SGDLS and YYNGEE. CDR3 DNA: TGTGCCAGCAGCGAGCAGCTTAGCGTGACTCCGAGGGAGCTGTTCTTT. Translating it yields CASSEQLSVTPRELFF.

The chain has TRBV7-2 and TRBJ2-5; TRBD1 matches 8 bases. The germline V gene encodes CDR1 SGHTA and CDR2 FQGNSA. The CDR3 sequence is 15 residues long. Trimming at V came to 5 bases and at J to 5 bases, leaving 10 bases not matched to a gene. DNA of the CDR3: TGTGCCAGCAGCCCCCCAGGGGGCCGAAGGGAGACCCAGTACTTC. This codes for CASSPPGGRRETQYF.

This clonotype was picked up one time. The chain joins TRBV11-3 to TRBJ2-1, with D possibly called TRBD1 or TRBD2 (5 bases each). Trimming removed 0 bases from V and 2 bases from J, with 11 bases in between. CDR3 length: 16 amino acids. Per germline, CDR1 SGHNT and CDR2 YENEEA. The CDR3 coding sequence is TGTGCCAGCAGCTTAGATGGGACCCGAGCCTACAATGAGCAGTTCTTC. This translates into CASSLDGTRAYNEQFF.

This clonotype was recorded a few times. The chain couples TRBV7-9 to TRBJ2-5, with a possible D match to TRBD2 (5 bases). This CDR3 is 16 amino acids long. V lost 1 base, J lost 5 bases, and 17 bases lay in between. In germline, CDR1 is SEHNR, CDR2 FQNEAQ (reference sequence). The CDR3 sequence is CASSLVTSGVRETQYF. DNA of the CDR3: TGTGCCAGCAGCTTAGTAACGTCCGGGGTAAGGGAGACCCAGTACTTC.

The rearrangement links TRBV6-1 to TRBJ2-2; D unclear. Germline loops: CDR1 MNHNS, CDR2 SASEGT. V shed 5 bases and J shed 5 bases, with 6 bases lying between them. The CDR3 consists of 12 residues. The DNA of the CDR3 is TGTGCCAGCAGTCGGTTAACCGGGGAGCTGTTTTTT. Its protein is CASSRLTGELFF.